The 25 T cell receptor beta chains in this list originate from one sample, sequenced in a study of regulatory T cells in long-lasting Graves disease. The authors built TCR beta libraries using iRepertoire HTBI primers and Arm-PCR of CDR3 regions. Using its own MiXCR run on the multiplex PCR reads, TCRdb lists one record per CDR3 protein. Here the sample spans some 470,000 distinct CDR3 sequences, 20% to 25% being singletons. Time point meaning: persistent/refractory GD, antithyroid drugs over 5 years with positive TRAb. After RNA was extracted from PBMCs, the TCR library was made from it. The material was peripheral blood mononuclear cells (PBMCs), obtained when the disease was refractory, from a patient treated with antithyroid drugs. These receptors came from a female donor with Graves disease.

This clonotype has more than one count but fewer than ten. Here the CDR3 reads CAISDGQGSNEKLFF. The DNA of the CDR3 is TGTGCCATCAGTGACGGACAGGGGTCTAATGAAAAACTGTTTTTT. The genes are TRBV10-3 and TRBJ1-4; 9 bases align to TRBD1. The CDR3 has 15 residues. Germline lookup yields CDR1 ENHRY and CDR2 SYGVKD. The ends lost 3 bases at V and 3 bases at J; junction bases unmatched: 2.

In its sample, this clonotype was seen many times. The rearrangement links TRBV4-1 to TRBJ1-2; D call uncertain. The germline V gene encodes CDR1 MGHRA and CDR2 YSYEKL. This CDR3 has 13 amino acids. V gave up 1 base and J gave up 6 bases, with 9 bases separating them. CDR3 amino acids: CASSQVGSNGYTF. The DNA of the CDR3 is TGCGCCAGCAGCCAAGTAGGGTCGAATGGCTACACCTTC.

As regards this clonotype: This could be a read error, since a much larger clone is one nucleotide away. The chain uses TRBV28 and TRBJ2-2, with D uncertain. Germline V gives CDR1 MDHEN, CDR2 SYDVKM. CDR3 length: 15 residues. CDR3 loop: CANSSKGWNTGELFF. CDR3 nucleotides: TGTGCCAACAGTTCGAAAGGGTGGAACACCGGGGAGCTGTTTTTT. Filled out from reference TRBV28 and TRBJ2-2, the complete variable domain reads DVKVTQSSRYLVKRTGEKVFLECVQDMDHENMFWYRQDPGLGLRLIYFSYDVKMKEKGDIPEGYSVSREKKERFSLILESASTNQTSMYLCANSSKGWNTGELFFGEGSRLTVL.

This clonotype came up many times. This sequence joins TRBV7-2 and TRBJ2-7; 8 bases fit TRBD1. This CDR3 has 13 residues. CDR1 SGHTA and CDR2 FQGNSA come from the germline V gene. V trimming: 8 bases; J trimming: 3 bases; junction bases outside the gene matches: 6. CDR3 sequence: CASGGQVYYEQYF. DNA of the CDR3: TGTGCCAGCGGGGGACAGGTCTACTACGAGCAGTACTTC. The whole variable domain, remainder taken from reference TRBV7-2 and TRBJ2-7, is GAGVSQSPSNKVTEKGKDVELRCDPISGHTALYWYRQSLGQGLEFLIYFQGNSAPDKSGLPSDRFSAERTGGSVSTLTIQRTQQEDSAVYLCASGGQVYYEQYFGPGTRLTVT.

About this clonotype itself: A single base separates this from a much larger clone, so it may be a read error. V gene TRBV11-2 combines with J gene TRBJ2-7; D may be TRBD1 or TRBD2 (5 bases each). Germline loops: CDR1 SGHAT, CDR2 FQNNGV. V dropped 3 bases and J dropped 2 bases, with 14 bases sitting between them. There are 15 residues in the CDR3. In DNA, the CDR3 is TGTGCCAGCAGCTTGGCGAGGGGTCCACCCTACGAGCAGTACTTC. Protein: CASSLARGPPYEQYF.

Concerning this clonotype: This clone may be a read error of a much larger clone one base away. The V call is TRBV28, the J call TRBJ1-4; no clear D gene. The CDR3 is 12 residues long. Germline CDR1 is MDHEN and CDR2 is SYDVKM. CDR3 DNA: TGTGCCAGCAGTTCGGGGTCTCAAAAACTGGTTTTT. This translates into CASSSGSQKLVF. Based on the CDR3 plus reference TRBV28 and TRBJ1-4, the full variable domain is DVKVTQSSRYLVKRTGEKVFLECVQDMDHENMFWYRQDPGLGLRLIYFSYDVKMKEKGDIPEGYSVSREKKERFSLILESASTNQTSMYLCASSSGSQKLVFGSGTQLSVL.

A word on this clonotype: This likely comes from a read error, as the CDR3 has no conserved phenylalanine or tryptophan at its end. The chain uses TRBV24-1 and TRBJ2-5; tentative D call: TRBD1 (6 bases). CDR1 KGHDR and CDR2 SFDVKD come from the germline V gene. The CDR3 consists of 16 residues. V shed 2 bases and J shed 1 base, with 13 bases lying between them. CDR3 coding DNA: TGTGCCACCAGTGATTCTACCCGGGACACCCAAGAGACCCAGTACCTC. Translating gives CATSDSTRDTQETQYL.

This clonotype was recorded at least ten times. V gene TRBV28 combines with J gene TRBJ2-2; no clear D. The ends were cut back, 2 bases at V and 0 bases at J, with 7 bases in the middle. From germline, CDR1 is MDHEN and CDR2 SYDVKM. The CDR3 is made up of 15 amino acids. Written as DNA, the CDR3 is TGTGCCAGCAGTTTAGGGTCCGCGAACACCGGGGAGCTGTTTTTT. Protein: CASSLGSANTGELFF.

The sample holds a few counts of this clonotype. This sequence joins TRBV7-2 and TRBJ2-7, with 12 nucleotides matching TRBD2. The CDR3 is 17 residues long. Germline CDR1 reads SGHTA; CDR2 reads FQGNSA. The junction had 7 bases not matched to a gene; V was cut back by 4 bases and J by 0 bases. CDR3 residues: CASSYRTSGVSSYEQYF. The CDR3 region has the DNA TGTGCCAGCAGCTATAGGACTAGCGGGGTAAGCTCCTACGAGCAGTACTTC.

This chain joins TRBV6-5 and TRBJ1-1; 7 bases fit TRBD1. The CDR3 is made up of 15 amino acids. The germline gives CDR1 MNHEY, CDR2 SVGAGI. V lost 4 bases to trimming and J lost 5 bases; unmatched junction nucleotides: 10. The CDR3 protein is CASSSLQGLGTEAFF. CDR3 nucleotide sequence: TGTGCCAGCAGTTCTCTACAGGGGTTAGGTACTGAAGCTTTCTTT.

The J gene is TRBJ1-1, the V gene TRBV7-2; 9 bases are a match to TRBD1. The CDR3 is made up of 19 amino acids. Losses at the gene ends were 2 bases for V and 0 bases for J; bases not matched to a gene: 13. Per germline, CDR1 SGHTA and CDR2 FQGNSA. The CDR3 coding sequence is TGTGCCAGCAGCTTATTTGATTGGGACAGGGCCCTTTTGAACACTGAAGCTTTCTTT. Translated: CASSLFDWDRALLNTEAFF.

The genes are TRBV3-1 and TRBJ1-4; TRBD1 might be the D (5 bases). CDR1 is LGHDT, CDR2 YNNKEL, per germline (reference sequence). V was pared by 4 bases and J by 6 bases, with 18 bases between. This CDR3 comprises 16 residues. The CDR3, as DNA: TGTGCCAGCAGCCCGCATTCCGGGGGGAAGGATGAAAAACTGTTTTTT. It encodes CASSPHSGGKDEKLFF.

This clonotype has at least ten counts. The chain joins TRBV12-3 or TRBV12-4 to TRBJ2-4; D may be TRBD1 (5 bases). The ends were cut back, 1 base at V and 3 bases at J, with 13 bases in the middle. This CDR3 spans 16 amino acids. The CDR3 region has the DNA TGTGCCAGCAGTTTAGTGACAGTTATTGGCAAAAACATTCAGTACTTC. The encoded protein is CASSLVTVIGKNIQYF.

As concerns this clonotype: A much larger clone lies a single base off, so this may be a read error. DNA for the CDR3: TGTGCCAGCAGCTTCGGCCCAGCGGGCTCCGCCTTAAGTCATAATCCACCCCTCCACTTT. Amino acids: CASSFGPAGSALSHNPPLHF. The chain joins TRBV11-2 to TRBJ1-6; D is ambiguous. The CDR3 extends over 20 amino acids. Germline CDR1 SGHAT, CDR2 FQNNGV.

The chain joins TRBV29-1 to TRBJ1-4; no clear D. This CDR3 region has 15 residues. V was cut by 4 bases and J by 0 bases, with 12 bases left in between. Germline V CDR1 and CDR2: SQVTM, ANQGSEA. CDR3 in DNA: TGCAGCGTTGCAACAGACCCAGCAACTAATGAAAAACTGTTTTTT. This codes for CSVATDPATNEKLFF.

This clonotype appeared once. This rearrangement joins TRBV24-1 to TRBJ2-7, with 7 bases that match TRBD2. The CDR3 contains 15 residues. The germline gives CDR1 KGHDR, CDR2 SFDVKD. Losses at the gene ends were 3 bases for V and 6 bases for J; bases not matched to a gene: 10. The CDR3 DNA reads TGTGCCACCAGTGATCCTGGGACTACCCTCGGCGAGCAGTACTTC. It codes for CATSDPGTTLGEQYF.

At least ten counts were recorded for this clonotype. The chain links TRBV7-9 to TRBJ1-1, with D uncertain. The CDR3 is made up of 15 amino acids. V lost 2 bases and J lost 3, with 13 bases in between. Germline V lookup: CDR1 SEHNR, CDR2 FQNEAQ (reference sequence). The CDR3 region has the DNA TGTGCCAGCAGCTTACCTGCAGTTAATCACACTGAAGCTTTCTTT. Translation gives CASSLPAVNHTEAFF.

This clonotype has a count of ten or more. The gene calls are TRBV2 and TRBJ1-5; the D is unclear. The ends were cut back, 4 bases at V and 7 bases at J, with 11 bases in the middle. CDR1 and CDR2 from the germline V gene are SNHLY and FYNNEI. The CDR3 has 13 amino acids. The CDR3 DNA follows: TGTGCCAGCAGTGCTATTTCCGGGCAGCCCCAGCATTTT. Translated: CASSAISGQPQHF.

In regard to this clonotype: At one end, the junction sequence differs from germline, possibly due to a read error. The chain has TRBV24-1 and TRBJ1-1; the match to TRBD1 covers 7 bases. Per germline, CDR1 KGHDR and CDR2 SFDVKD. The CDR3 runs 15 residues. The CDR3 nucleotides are TGTGCCACCAGTGACCCCGGCAGGGGGAACACTGAAACTTTCTTT. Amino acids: CATSDPGRGNTETFF.

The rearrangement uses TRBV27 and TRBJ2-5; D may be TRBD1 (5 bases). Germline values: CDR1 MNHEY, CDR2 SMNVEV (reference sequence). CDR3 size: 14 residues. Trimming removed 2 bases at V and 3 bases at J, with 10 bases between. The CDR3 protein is CASSLRSGKETQYF. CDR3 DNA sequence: TGTGCCAGCAGTTTACGGTCAGGGAAAGAGACCCAGTACTTC.

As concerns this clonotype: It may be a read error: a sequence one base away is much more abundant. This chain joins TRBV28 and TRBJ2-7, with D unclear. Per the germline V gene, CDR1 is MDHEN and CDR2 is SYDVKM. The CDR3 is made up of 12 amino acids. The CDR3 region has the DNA TGTGCCAGCAGGGCAATGTCCTACGATCAGTACTTC. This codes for CASRAMSYDQYF.

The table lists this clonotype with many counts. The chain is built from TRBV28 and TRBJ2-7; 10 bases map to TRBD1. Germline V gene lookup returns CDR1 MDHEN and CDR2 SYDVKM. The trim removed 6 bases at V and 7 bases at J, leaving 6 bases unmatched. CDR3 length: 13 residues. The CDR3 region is CASRRTGGFEQYF. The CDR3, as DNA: TGTGCCAGCAGACGGACAGGGGGTTTTGAGCAGTACTTC.

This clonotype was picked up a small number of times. The CDR3, as DNA: TGTGCCAGCAGTTTAATCCAAAAGCTCGGCGAGCAGTACTTC. Translating it yields CASSLIQKLGEQYF. This chain connects TRBV27 to TRBJ2-7; no clear D gene. The length of the CDR3 is 14 residues. Trimming shortened V by 2 bases and J by 6 bases, and 14 bases separated the two germline ends. The germline gives CDR1 MNHEY, CDR2 SMNVEV (reference sequence).

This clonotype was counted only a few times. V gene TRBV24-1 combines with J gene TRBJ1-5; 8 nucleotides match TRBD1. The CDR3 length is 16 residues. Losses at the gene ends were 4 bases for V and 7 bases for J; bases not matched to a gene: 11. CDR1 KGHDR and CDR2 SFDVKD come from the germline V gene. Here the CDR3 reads CATSDAGQGLGQPQHF. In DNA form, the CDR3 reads TGTGCCACCAGTGACGCAGGACAGGGCCTGGGACAGCCCCAGCATTTT.

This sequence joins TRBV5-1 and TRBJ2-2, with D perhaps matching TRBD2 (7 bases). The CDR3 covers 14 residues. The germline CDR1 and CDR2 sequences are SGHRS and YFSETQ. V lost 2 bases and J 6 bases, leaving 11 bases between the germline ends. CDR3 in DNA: TGCGCCAGCAGCTTCGCGGGGGCTTCCGGGGAGCTGTTTTTT. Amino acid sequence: CASSFAGASGELFF.